Sequencing of this T cell receptor beta chain was carried out in a study of memory CD4+ T cells and cytomegalovirus serostatus. Single viable CD3+CD4+CD8-CD45RO+ cells were sorted as the memory CD4+ T cells. As regards this clone: Antigen specificity is unknown.

Original data processing: After removing out-of-frame reads, 2 million to 2.5 million distinct TCRbeta sequences remained. Sequenced by immunoSEQ multiplex PCR; TCRdb stores in-frame clones only, minus some. That table furnishes V, J and clone size, whereas the DNA furnished D and trimming. The sample yields 70,000 to 90,000 clones, roughly 78% seen once. Findings of the study overall: The CMV-associated TCR signature appears largely within the CD4+ memory repertoire. Repertoires predicted CMV serostatus with median bootstrapped AUC of around 0.96.

The V end was cut by 4 bases, the J end by 0 bases, with 18 bases between. This CDR3 is 17 amino acids long. Germline values: CDR1 SGHNT, CDR2 YYREEE (reference sequence). The clonotype was recovered from an adult in good health and CMV-seropositive. The chain has TRBV5-4 and TRBJ2-3; either TRBD1 or TRBD2 may supply D (5 bases each). Sequenced sample: memory CD4+ T cells from blood. The CDR3, as DNA: TGTGCCAGCAGCGCAGGGACGGCTCTATCTAGCACAGATACGCAGTATTTT. Translating it yields CASSAGTALSSTDTQYF.